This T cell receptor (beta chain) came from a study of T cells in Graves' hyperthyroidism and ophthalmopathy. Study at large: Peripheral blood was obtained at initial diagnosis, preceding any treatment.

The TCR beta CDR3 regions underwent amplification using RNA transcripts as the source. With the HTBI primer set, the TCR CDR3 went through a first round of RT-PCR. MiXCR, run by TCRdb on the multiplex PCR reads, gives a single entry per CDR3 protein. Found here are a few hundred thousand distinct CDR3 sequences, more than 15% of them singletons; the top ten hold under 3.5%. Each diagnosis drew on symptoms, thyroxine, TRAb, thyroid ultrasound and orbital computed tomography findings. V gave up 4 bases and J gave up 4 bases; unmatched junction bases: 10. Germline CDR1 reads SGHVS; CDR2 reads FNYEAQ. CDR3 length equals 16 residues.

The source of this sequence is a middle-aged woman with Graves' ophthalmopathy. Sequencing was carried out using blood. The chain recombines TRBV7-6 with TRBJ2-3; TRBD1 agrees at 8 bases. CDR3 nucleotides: TGTGCCAGCAGCTACGGACAGGGTGGTAGGGCAGATACGCAGTATTTT. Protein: CASSYGQGGRADTQYF.